The 27 T cell receptor beta chains below all came from one sample that was sequenced in a study of CD8 T cells in ankylosing spondylitis. General study points: The study identified a TCR beta motif of about eight highly homologous variants that appeared characteristic of ankylosing spondylitis blood.

No antigens are known for them. From the 5' RACE reads, TCRdb called clonotypes with MiXCR, one entry per CDR3 protein. The data contain hundreds of thousands of distinct CDR3 sequences, more than 25% of them singletons. Sequencing input: blood, either unsorted or a sorted T cell fraction (not recorded which). These TCRs come from a male donor with ankylosing spondylitis.

This clonotype was observed a few times. For the CDR3, the DNA is TGTGCCACCGGGGACTCCGGGGAGACCCAGTACTTC. This codes for CATGDSGETQYF. The chain carries TRBV19 and TRBJ2-5, with a tentative D call TRBD2 (6 bases). Germline V lookup: CDR1 LNHDA, CDR2 SQIVND (reference sequence). The CDR3 spans 12 residues. V lost 10 bases and J lost 5, with 14 bases in between.

The J gene is TRBJ2-1, the V gene TRBV29-1, with 10 bases lining up with TRBD1. Trimming cost V 6 bases and J 3 bases; bases outside gene matches: 5. The CDR3 has 14 residues. Germline values: CDR1 SQVTM, CDR2 ANQGSEA. The CDR3 nucleotides read TGCAGCGTCCACCGGGACAGGGGCTACAATGAGCAGTTCTTC. Translation: CSVHRDRGYNEQFF.

The gene calls are TRBV4-2 and TRBJ1-3, with 7 bases fitting TRBD1. CDR1 and CDR2 (germline): LGHNA, YNFKEQ. The length of the CDR3 is 16 residues. V lost 4 bases to trimming and J lost 0 bases; unmatched junction nucleotides: 6. CDR3 nucleotide sequence: TGTGCCAGCAGCCGTCAGTGGGACAGCTCTGGAAACACCATATATTTT. Protein: CASSRQWDSSGNTIYF.

The chain carries TRBV7-6 and TRBJ2-7, with a possible D match to TRBD1 (5 bases). This CDR3 contains 14 residues. V lost 1 base to trimming and J lost 5 bases, with 12 bases between them. The germline CDR1 and CDR2 sequences are SGHVS and FNYEAQ. The DNA of the CDR3 is TGTGCCAGCAGCTTAGAGGGCCAGGGCGACGAGCAGTACTTC. This translates into CASSLEGQGDEQYF.

The chain employs TRBV20-1 and TRBJ2-5; 9 bases are shared with TRBD2. The ends lost 3 bases at V and 3 bases at J; junction bases unmatched: 5. The CDR3 covers 14 residues. Per germline, CDR1 DFQATT and CDR2 SNEGSKA (reference sequence). This CDR3 is CSASPVAGEETQYF. CDR3 DNA: TGCAGTGCTAGTCCGGTAGCGGGAGAAGAGACCCAGTACTTC.

The chain uses TRBV5-4 and TRBJ2-1; 10 bases are shared with TRBD1. The CDR3 has 15 amino acids. The germline V gene has CDR1 SGHNT and CDR2 YYREEE (reference sequence). The junction had 6 bases not matched to a gene; V was cut back by 4 bases and J by 5 bases. The CDR3 DNA follows: TGTGCCAGCAGCCTTGACAGGGGGCTGAACAATGAGCAGTTCTTC. Protein product: CASSLDRGLNNEQFF.

This clonotype occurred a few times. This chain connects TRBV24-1 to TRBJ2-5; TRBD2 agrees at 14 bases. The trim removed 3 bases at V and 7 bases at J, leaving 3 bases unmatched. CDR3 length equals 15 residues. Per the germline V gene, CDR1 is KGHDR and CDR2 is SFDVKD. Here the CDR3 DNA reads TGTGCCACCAGTGATACCGGGACTAGCGGGAGGACCCAGTACTTC. Amino acids: CATSDTGTSGRTQYF.

This chain joins TRBV7-8 and TRBJ1-4; D is possibly TRBD1 (6 bases). Germline V lookup: CDR1 SGHVS, CDR2 FQNEAQ. The V end lost 5 bases, the J end lost 5 bases, and 15 bases lay between the germline ends. The CDR3 contains 15 residues. CDR3 coding DNA: TGTGCCAGCAGCGAGGACAGATGGCCAAATGAAAAACTGTTTTTT. This translates into CASSEDRWPNEKLFF.

This clonotype was seen repeatedly, ten times or more. This chain links TRBV29-1 with TRBJ1-1; D uncertain. Per the germline V gene, CDR1 is SQVTM and CDR2 is ANQGSEA. Trimming cost V 3 bases and J 0 bases, with 14 bases left between them. The length of the CDR3 is 15 residues. This CDR3 is CSVDAGWGMNTEAFF. Written as DNA, the CDR3 is TGCAGCGTTGATGCGGGCTGGGGAATGAACACTGAAGCTTTCTTT. Supplemented by reference TRBV29-1 and TRBJ1-1, the full variable domain reads SAVISQKPSRDICQRGTSLTIQCQVDSQVTMMFWYRQQPGQSLTLIATANQGSEATYESGFVIDKFPISRPNLTFSTLTVSNMSPEDSSIYLCSVDAGWGMNTEAFFGQGTRLTVV.

The sample holds a few counts of this clonotype. V gene TRBV4-1 combines with J gene TRBJ2-3; 11 nucleotides align to TRBD2. Germline values: CDR1 MGHRA, CDR2 YSYEKL. V was pared by 4 bases and J by 5 bases, with 11 bases of the junction left unmatched. The CDR3 sequence is 17 residues long. CDR3 region: CASSRDSGRAVGDTQYF. The CDR3 DNA reads as TGCGCCAGCAGCCGAGATAGCGGGAGGGCCGTCGGAGATACGCAGTATTTT.

This clonotype was counted a few times. The chain combines TRBV12-3 or TRBV12-4 with TRBJ1-1, with D uncertain. V lost 1 base and J lost 1, with 7 bases in between. The CDR3 has 14 residues. CDR3 region: CASSLVSQNTEAFF. CDR3 DNA sequence: TGTGCCAGCAGTTTAGTGAGCCAGAACACTGAAGCTTTCTTT.

The V and J genes are TRBV5-1 and TRBJ2-2; 7 nucleotides match TRBD2. CDR1 SGHRS and CDR2 YFSETQ come from the germline V gene. The CDR3 extends over 16 amino acids. The trim removed 4 bases at V and 4 bases at J, leaving 10 bases unmatched. The CDR3 sequence: CASSGGGTPPTGELFF. DNA for the CDR3: TGCGCCAGCAGCGGGGGGGGGACTCCCCCCACCGGGGAGCTGTTTTTT.

The rearrangement links TRBV12-3 or TRBV12-4 to TRBJ1-1; D perhaps matches TRBD1 (5 bases). With 7 bases removed from V and 2 bases from J, the gap between germline ends came to 11 bases. The CDR3 sequence is 13 residues long. DNA of the CDR3: TGTGCCAGCATTAGGCAGGGTAACACTGAAGCTTTCTTT. Protein sequence: CASIRQGNTEAFF.

V gene TRBV20-1 combines with J gene TRBJ2-1, with 7 bases identical to TRBD2. With 7 bases clipped from V and 0 bases from J, the junction kept 12 bases outside the gene matches. Germline lookup yields CDR1 DFQATT and CDR2 SNEGSKA (reference sequence). The CDR3 has 16 residues. The CDR3 DNA reads as TGCAGTGTGGCTAGCGGAACCTTCAGCTCCTACAATGAGCAGTTCTTC. This codes for CSVASGTFSSYNEQFF.

This clonotype was seen a handful of times. The chain links TRBV3-1 to TRBJ2-2; 9 positions agree with TRBD2. After removal of 1 base from V and 5 bases from J, the junction contained 5 bases not matched to a gene. The germline CDR1 and CDR2 sequences are LGHDT and YNNKEL (reference sequence). This CDR3 has 16 residues. CDR3: CASSQGSGSYTGELFF. CDR3 DNA: TGTGCCAGCAGCCAAGGTAGCGGGAGTTATACCGGGGAGCTGTTTTTT.

This clonotype was found many times. This chain uses TRBV15 with TRBJ2-1, with 8 positions matching TRBD2. From germline, CDR1 is LNHNV and CDR2 YYDKDF (reference sequence). CDR3 length equals 16 residues. V trimming: 0 bases; J trimming: 8 bases; junction bases outside the gene matches: 9. Here the CDR3 DNA reads TGTGCCACCAGCAGAGATAAGGCGGGAGGAGTCGATGAGCAGTTCTTC. Amino acid sequence: CATSRDKAGGVDEQFF.

The CDR3 nucleotides are TGTGCCAGCACCGGGCTTGGACAGCCCGGCTCCTACAATGAGCAGTTCTTC. This codes for CASTGLGQPGSYNEQFF. J is TRBJ2-1 and V is TRBV2, with TRBD1 as a possible D gene (6 bases). The CDR3 loop spans 17 amino acids. Trimming took off 7 bases at V and 0 bases at J, with 19 bases between the two ends. Germline lookup yields CDR1 SNHLY and CDR2 FYNNEI. The variable domain in full, completed from reference TRBV2 and TRBJ2-1, reads EPEVTQTPSHQVTQMGQEVILRCVPISNHLYFYWYRQILGQKVEFLVSFYNNEISEKSEIFDDQFSVERPDGSNFTLKIRSTKLEDSAMYFCASTGLGQPGSYNEQFFGPGTRLTVL.

The V gene is TRBV20-1, the J gene TRBJ1-1; a possible D gene is TRBD1 (5 bases). Germline CDR1 DFQATT, CDR2 SNEGSKA (reference sequence). CDR3 length equals 15 residues. The germline V and J ends were trimmed by 3 bases and 3 bases, with 17 bases remaining between them. This chain's CDR3 is CSARARVVIYTEAFF. For the CDR3, the DNA is TGCAGTGCTAGGGCCAGGGTCGTCATCTACACTGAAGCTTTCTTT.

There are a few counts of this clonotype. The chain couples TRBV3-1 to TRBJ2-1; tentative D call: TRBD2 (6 bases). The CDR3 is made up of 15 amino acids. The V and J ends lost 4 bases and 2 bases respectively, with 12 bases between them. In germline, CDR1 is LGHDT, CDR2 YNNKEL (reference sequence). CDR3 nucleotides: TGTGCCAGCAGCCGGGACTCCCAACCCTACAATGAGCAGTTCTTC. Translated, it gives CASSRDSQPYNEQFF.

The chain is built from TRBV20-1 and TRBJ2-4; D ambiguous. The germline V and J ends were trimmed by 3 bases and 1 base, with 7 bases remaining between them. The germline CDR1 and CDR2 sequences are DFQATT and SNEGSKA (reference sequence). The CDR3 extends over 13 amino acids. In DNA form, the CDR3 reads TGCAGTGCTAGCTGGGTCGCCAAAAACATTCAGTACTTC. Translation: CSASWVAKNIQYF.

This chain links TRBV24-1 with TRBJ2-3, with 10 bases identical to TRBD1. The ends lost 5 bases at V and 6 bases at J; junction bases unmatched: 4. The CDR3 consists of 14 residues. In germline, CDR1 is KGHDR, CDR2 SFDVKD. The CDR3 spells CATSGDRGPDTQYF. CDR3 in DNA: TGTGCCACCAGTGGGGACAGGGGCCCCGATACGCAGTATTTT.

The sample holds a few counts of this clonotype. In DNA, the CDR3 is TGCGCCAGCAGCTTGGAGGGGCATTCAGATACGCAGTATTTT. It is translated as CASSLEGHSDTQYF. This rearrangement joins TRBV5-1 to TRBJ2-3; a weak D match, TRBD1 (5 bases). Germline CDR1 is SGHRS and CDR2 is YFSETQ. There are 14 residues in the CDR3. Trimming took 0 bases from V and 4 from J, leaving 9 bases between them.

This rearrangement joins TRBV18 to TRBJ1-1; D is perhaps TRBD1 (5 bases). Germline CDR1 and CDR2: KGHSH and LQKENI. Trimming left V 6 bases short and J 0 bases short, with 11 bases between. The CDR3 runs 14 residues. CDR3 in amino acids: CASSWRQMNTEAFF. The CDR3 nucleotides are TGTGCCAGCTCCTGGCGACAGATGAACACTGAAGCTTTCTTT.

The chain couples TRBV5-1 to TRBJ1-3; a weak D match, TRBD1 (6 bases). V was cut by 0 bases and J by 2 bases, with 12 bases left in between. The CDR3 contains 16 residues. CDR1 SGHRS and CDR2 YFSETQ come from the germline V gene. CDR3 residues: CASSLATGLTGNTIYF. CDR3 nucleotide sequence: TGCGCCAGCAGCTTGGCCACAGGGTTAACTGGAAACACCATATATTTT. The entire variable domain, with the rest obtained from reference TRBV5-1 and TRBJ1-3, is as follows: KAGVTQTPRYLIKTRGQQVTLSCSPISGHRSVSWYQQTPGQGLQFLFEYFSETQRNKGNFPGRFSGRQFSNSRSEMNVSTLELGDSALYLCASSLATGLTGNTIYFGEGSWLTVV.

The chain couples TRBV3-1 to TRBJ2-1, with TRBD2 as a possible D gene (6 bases). Per germline, CDR1 LGHDT and CDR2 YNNKEL (reference sequence). The CDR3 is made up of 14 amino acids. Trimming left V 4 bases short and J 5 bases short, with 12 bases between. The CDR3 sequence is CASSLERVNNEQFF. CDR3 sequence (DNA): TGTGCCAGCAGCCTTGAGCGGGTCAACAATGAGCAGTTCTTC.

The V and J genes are TRBV29-1 and TRBJ2-1; possibly TRBD2 for D (6 bases). Germline loops: CDR1 SQVTM, CDR2 ANQGSEA. Trimming took 7 bases from V and 3 from J, leaving 25 bases between them. The CDR3 runs 17 residues. The CDR3 nucleotides are TGCAGCGCCCTCGCAACCAAGGCGGGAACGATCTACAATGAGCAGTTCTTC. Translated: CSALATKAGTIYNEQFF.

The chain couples TRBV29-1 to TRBJ2-3; 7 bases are shared with TRBD1. The junction had 8 bases not matched to a gene; V was cut back by 7 bases and J by 4 bases. Germline CDR1 SQVTM, CDR2 ANQGSEA. This CDR3 is built from 13 residues. The CDR3 is CSANRGGADTQYF. The DNA for the CDR3 is TGCAGCGCCAACAGGGGTGGTGCAGATACGCAGTATTTT.